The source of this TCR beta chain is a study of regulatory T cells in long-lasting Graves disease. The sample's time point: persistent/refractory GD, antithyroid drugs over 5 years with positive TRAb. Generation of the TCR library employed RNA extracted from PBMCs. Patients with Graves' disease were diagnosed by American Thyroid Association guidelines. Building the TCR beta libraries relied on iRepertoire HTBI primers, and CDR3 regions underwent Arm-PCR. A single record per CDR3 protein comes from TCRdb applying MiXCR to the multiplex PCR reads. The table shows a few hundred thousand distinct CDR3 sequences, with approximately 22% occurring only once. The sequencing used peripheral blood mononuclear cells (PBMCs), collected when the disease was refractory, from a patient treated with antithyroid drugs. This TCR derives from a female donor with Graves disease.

CDR3 sequence: CASSWDRESTEAFF. The CDR3 DNA is TGTGCCAGCAGTTGGGACAGGGAGAGCACTGAAGCTTTCTTT. The chain carries TRBV6-2 or TRBV6-3 and TRBJ1-1, with TRBD1 matching over 9 bases. V was pared by 4 bases and J by 4 bases, with 4 bases of the junction left unmatched. Germline-derived CDR1 and CDR2 are MNHEY and SVGEGT. The CDR3 sequence is 14 residues long.